These T cell receptor beta chains were read from a single sample in a study of blood T cell repertoires in COVID-19. Profiled with immunoSEQ multiplex PCR; TCRdb holds only in-frame clones, not every one. The table lists about 320,000 clones, approximately 90% of them singletons, with less than 4% in the top ten. The sequencing sample was made of PBMCs or T cells enriched from blood (not recorded which). These receptors were obtained from a woman aged 30 to 39 who had been exposed to COVID-19. CDR3s include the opening cysteine and the closing phenylalanine or tryptophan. Each record gives: clone size, V gene, J gene, D gene, CDR3 DNA, CDR3 protein. The D gene is left open where the match is weak. Expanded clones get a size class; other rows say once, few or many, or leave the size out.

once	TRBV9	TRBJ1-2	-	TGTGCCAGCAGCGTAAGCTCTGGGAGGTTTATTCGCTATGGCTACACCTTC	CASSVSSGRFIRYGYTF
-	TRBV24-1	TRBJ2-3	-	TGTGCCACCAGTGACAGGGGAAGCACAGATACGCAGTATTTT	CATSDRGSTDTQYF
many	TRBV6-5	TRBJ1-6	TRBD1	TGTGCCAGCAGTACCGGGGGACAGGGGAATTCACCCCTCCACTTT	CASSTGGQGNSPLHF
-	TRBV6-2/TRBV6-3	TRBJ2-7	TRBD1	TGTGCCAGCAGTTACCGGGACAGGGCCCCCTACGAGCAGTACTTC	CASSYRDRAPYEQYF
-	TRBV7-9	TRBJ2-5	TRBD1	TGTGCCAGCAGCCCCCCAGGACAGGGGAAGGGAAAGACCCAGTACTTC	CASSPPGQGKGKTQYF
once	TRBV4-1	TRBJ1-5	-	TGCGCCAGCAGCCAAGACCCAGGGGGCAATCAGCCCCAGCATTTT	CASSQDPGGNQPQHF
-	TRBV13	TRBJ2-7	TRBD1	TGTGCCAGCAGCTCCGACCCCACAGGGGTCTACGAGCAGTACTTC	CASSSDPTGVYEQYF
-	TRBV27	TRBJ1-5	-	TGTGCCAGCAGCTATCAGACAGGGCATTTT	CASSYQTGHF
-	TRBV19	TRBJ2-1	TRBD2	TGTGCCAGTAGTATTTTTCTAGCGGGGGGAATGGGGGAGCAGTTCTTC	CASSIFLAGGMGEQFF
-	TRBV2	TRBJ1-1	-	TGTGCCAGCGGCCAAGCTTTCTTT	CASGQAFF
-	TRBV11-3	TRBJ2-1	-	TGTGCCAGCAGCGCACTAGCTACTGAGCAGTTCTTC	CASSALATEQFF
-	TRBV29-1	TRBJ1-1	-	TGCAGCGTTGAACCAGATTCCAACGAAGCTTTCTTT	CSVEPDSNEAFF
-	TRBV5-1	TRBJ2-2	-	TGCGCCAGCAGCTTGGAAAGGGGAACCGGGGAGCTGTTTTTT	CASSLERGTGELFF
-	TRBV19	TRBJ2-5	TRBD1	TGTGCCAGTAGTCCAGGGGACAGGGTCTTCCAAGAGACCCAGTACTTC	CASSPGDRVFQETQYF
-	TRBV24-1	TRBJ2-3	TRBD2	TGTGCCACCAGTGAAAAACCCCTGACTAGCACTAGCACAGATACGCAGTATTTT	CATSEKPLTSTSTDTQYF
-	TRBV7-6	TRBJ2-1	-	TGTGCCAGCCCGTGGGCGGGCCGCTCCTACAATGAGCAGTTCTTC	CASPWAGRSYNEQFF
-	TRBV29-1	TRBJ1-3	-	TGCAGCGTGAAATACAGGAGCTCCTCTGGAAACACCATATATTTT	CSVKYRSSSGNTIYF
-	TRBV7-3	TRBJ2-3	TRBD2	TGTGCCACCTCCGCTAGCGGCCCGGGAGATACGCAGTATTTT	CATSASGPGDTQYF
-	TRBV5-6	TRBJ1-1	TRBD1	TGTGCCAGCAGCTTTAACAGGGGTGGCACTGAAGCTTTCTTT	CASSFNRGGTEAFF
-	TRBV7-2	TRBJ2-7	-	TGTGCCAGCAGCCCCCGCTCACAGGGACCCTACGAGCAGTACTTC	CASSPRSQGPYEQYF
-	TRBV9	TRBJ2-3	-	TGTGCCAGCAGCGTACTCAGGGGGGCAGATACGCAGTATTTT	CASSVLRGADTQYF
once	TRBV4-2	TRBJ2-3	TRBD2	TGTGCCAGCAGCCGGGTGGGGGAGGGGAGATTCACAGATACGCAGTATTTT	CASSRVGEGRFTDTQYF
-	TRBV7-2	TRBJ1-5	-	TGTGCCAGCAGCCCACAGAGCTTACGGCAGCCCCAGCATTTT	CASSPQSLRQPQHF
-	TRBV10-3	TRBJ1-5	-	TGTGCCATCAGTGGCTGGGGGGGCGGCAATCAGCCCCAGCATTTT	CAISGWGGGNQPQHF
-	TRBV1	TRBJ2-5	-	TGCACCAGCCGAAGGAGGGGCCCAGGGGGACAAGAGACCCAGTACTTC	CTSRRRGPGGQETQYF
-	TRBV19	TRBJ1-1	-	TGTGCCAGTAGTCAGGAGCAGGGCGTAGGCACTGAAGCTTTCTTT	CASSQEQGVGTEAFF
-	TRBV27	TRBJ2-2	TRBD1	TGTGCCAGCAGTTTGGGGCAGGGGGCATCATACACCGGGGAGCTGTTTTTT	CASSLGQGASYTGELFF
-	TRBV6-5	TRBJ2-3	TRBD2	TGTGCCAGCTGGCCCGGGGGGTCGACAGATACGCAGTATTTT	CASWPGGSTDTQYF
-	TRBV4-1	TRBJ2-1	TRBD2	TGCGCCAGCAGCATCAGACTAGCGGGGGGGAACAATGAGCAGTTCTTC	CASSIRLAGGNNEQFF
-	TRBV4-1	TRBJ1-3	TRBD1	TGCGCCAGCAGCCAGGCAGGGGGTGCTGGAAACACCATATATTTT	CASSQAGGAGNTIYF
-	TRBV7-2	TRBJ1-6	-	TGTGCCAGCAGCTTAGGGAGACCACCCCTCCACTTT	CASSLGRPPLHF
once	TRBV6-5	TRBJ2-1	-	TGTGCCAGCATACCACAGCAGATTTACAATGAGCAGTTCTTC	CASIPQQIYNEQFF
-	TRBV7-9	TRBJ1-2	TRBD1	TGTGCCAGCAGCCCTTACCCTATTTTGGGACAGGGGATCCTCTCTGGCTACACCTTC	CASSPYPILGQGILSGYTF
-	TRBV7-9	TRBJ1-2	TRBD1	TGTGCCAGCAGCAGGACAGGGTCTGGCTACACCTTC	CASSRTGSGYTF
-	TRBV6-5	TRBJ1-6	-	TGTGCCAGCACATCTCCACTGCTTTATAATTCACCCCTCCACTTT	CASTSPLLYNSPLHF
-	TRBV7-9	TRBJ1-4	TRBD1	TGTGCCAGCAGCCGCGGGGAGACAGGGGTTAACGAAAAACTGTTTTTT	CASSRGETGVNEKLFF
-	TRBV4-2	TRBJ2-3	-	TGTGCCAGCAGCCAAGAAGGGGCGCTTACGCAGTATTTT	CASSQEGALTQYF
-	TRBV5-5	TRBJ1-6	-	TGTGCCAGCAGCTCGAAATCTGGTGAGCCTTATAATTCACCCCTCCACTTT	CASSSKSGEPYNSPLHF